What follows describes a single TCR beta chain. The specificity of this receptor is unknown. No qualities accompany the bases; no much larger clone lies one base away. The immunoSEQ hsTCRB v3.0 assay was used at survey level resolution to sequence the TRB variable region. A depth of about 35,000-50,000 T-cell genomes per sample was targeted for TRB sequencing. TRB libraries were pooled and sequenced on an Illumina MiSeq using a v3 150-cycle kit. The paper's data handling went like this. Repertoire analysis was performed in R inside a reproducible Nextflow workflow that covered QC, data transformation and analysis. LymphoSeq2, an R package for AIRR-Seq data exploration, was used to implement custom analyses. Four samples that yielded fewer than 5000 total TRB sequences were excluded, so that under 200 HIV repertoires were analyzed. Of the roughly 180 retained HIV repertoires, approximately 60 were collected before and 129 after ART initiation. Repertoires were downsampled to 5000 TRB nucleotide sequences, and summary statistics were averaged over 100 downsampling iterations. The analysis kept only TRB sequences whose CDR3 regions were at least seven amino acids long. Diversity was measured with a Shannon entropy-derived clonality score and the Gini coefficient. In repertoire networks, the top 5000 CDR3 amino acid sequences were linked whenever an edit distance of one separated two sequences. Antigen specificity groups and MHC restriction were predicted for TRB CDR3 amino acid sequences with GLIPH2. To flag known associations with CMV, EBV, HIV or tissue antigens, CDR3 amino acid sequences were compared against VDJdb and McPAS-TCR. Pre-ART, post-ART and control groups were compared with Wilcoxon signed-rank tests and Holm-Bonferroni correction. In its TCRdb copy, this immuneACCESS table keeps in-frame sequences only and misses some clones. Where compared with another copy, unresolved V genes explain less than half of these, and the others have no known cause. Clone size and V and J calls were adopted from that table, with D and trimming inferred from the DNA. A total of around 19,000 clones appear in this sample, approximately 87% of them only once. Less than 4% of the sample rests with the top ten.

This record comes from a study of long-term antiretroviral therapy in people with HIV (dated by TCRdb to about 2022). About the investigation overall: The earliest samples were collected roughly a decade before the 2015 WHO recommendation for immediate ART, at a time when ART was usually postponed until CD4 counts fell. A retrospective serial study tested whether ART initiation and durable HIV suppression were associated with changes in peripheral blood TRB repertoire composition and diversity. A total of about 200 cryopreserved PBMC samples were contributed to the cohort by 30 adults with confirmed HIV infection, with samples collected serially over a mean of roughly six years (range 1-12). About 35% of the 30 participants with HIV were female. Test extractions of a monoclonal T-cell line alongside 30 to 35 polyclonal samples showed no cross-contamination during QIAcube processing.

Here is what the overall study found, with its caveats: Compared with controls, HIV repertoires had narrower CDR3 length ranges, and the network structure pointed to an antigen-experienced repertoire that shifted only slightly toward naive after ART. The samples were dated from the mid-2000s to the late 2010s, and the ART regimens that were used may be less effective than current ART regimens. The repertoire was dominated across all time points by expanded TRB clones identified before ART initiation, although this dominance was seen to fluctuate and to decrease in many PLHIV after ART. Because pre-ART samples had limited cell numbers, unsorted PBMC were profiled rather than sorted CD4+ and CD8+ T cells. Starting ART was linked to a significant rise in TRB diversity, yet even with long-term ART the diversity remained significantly lower than in transplant donor controls. No data were available on ART adherence, viral resistance or therapy changes, limiting inferences about post-ART repertoire changes. Owing to limited PBMC availability, only the TCR beta chain was sequenced, without alpha chain pairing.

The CDR3 holds 13 amino acids from the cysteine to the phenylalanine. Only CDR3 DNA is held: 39 bases, read in frame from base 1. Trimming removed 5 bases from V and 9 bases from J, leaving 16 bases between the germline ends. CDR1 and CDR2, per the germline V gene (reference sequence), are SEHNR and FQNEAQ. Inclusion was restricted to participants for whom at least one PBMC sample before ART initiation and at least two post-ART samples were available. Treatment was received in the United States of America by all participants with HIV. Before DNA extraction, cryopreserved samples of about 0.95-10 million PBMC were thawed and washed. At the time of the earliest PBMC sample for each participant with HIV, ages ranged from about 20 to 54 years. PBMC samples were contributed by each participant from 1-4 timepoints before ART initiation and 2-8 timepoints after ART initiation, with a median of 7 samples. Serial HIV viral load, CD4+ T-cell count, ART history and demographic data were obtained for every participant. A Qiagen kit on a QIAcube was used to extract genomic DNA from unsorted PBMC, with samples processed in batches of 12.

Sequenced here: unsorted PBMCs, sampled about 2.7 years after starting antiretroviral therapy. The sequence is built from TRBV7-9 and TRBJ1-1; the D segment could be TRBD1, given 6 matching bases. This receptor was identified in a woman aged 50 to 65 with HIV. Here is the DNA: TGTGCCAGCAGCAGACAGGAACTAGGTCAAGCTTTCTTT. Its protein is CASSRQELGQAFF.